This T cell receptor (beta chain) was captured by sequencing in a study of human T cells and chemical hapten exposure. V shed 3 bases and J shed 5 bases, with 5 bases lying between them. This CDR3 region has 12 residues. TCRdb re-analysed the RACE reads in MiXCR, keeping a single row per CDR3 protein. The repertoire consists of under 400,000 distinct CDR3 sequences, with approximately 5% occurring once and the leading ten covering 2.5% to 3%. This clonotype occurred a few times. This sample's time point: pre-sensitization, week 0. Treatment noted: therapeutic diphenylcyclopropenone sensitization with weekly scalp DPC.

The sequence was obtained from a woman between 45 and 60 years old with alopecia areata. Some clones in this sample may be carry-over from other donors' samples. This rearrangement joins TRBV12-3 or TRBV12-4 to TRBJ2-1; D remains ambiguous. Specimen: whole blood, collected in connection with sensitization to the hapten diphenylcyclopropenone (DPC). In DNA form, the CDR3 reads TGTGCCAGCAGTTTTTGGAACAATGAGCAGTTCTTC. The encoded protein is CASSFWNNEQFF.